This T cell receptor beta chain derives from a study of T-cell reconstitution after alpha-beta-depleted transplantation in children. The length of the CDR3 is 14 residues. Trimming shortened V by 1 base and J by 5 bases, and 11 bases separated the two germline ends. Preparation of the TCRbeta library involved a method that used unique molecular identifiers. TCRdb ran MiXCR on the PCR reads and lists one entry per CDR3 protein. The table records around 670,000 distinct CDR3 sequences, about 12% of them present only once. The sequence was collected from a girl aged 2 to 9 with congenital amegakaryocytic thrombocytopenia, due to receive a stem cell transplant. The sequences come from PBMCs, collected before TCRalphabeta/CD19-depleted stem cell transplant. This chain links TRBV12-3 or TRBV12-4 with TRBJ2-5, with D tentatively TRBD2 (6 bases). CDR3 sequence: CASSLEGRIETQYF. The CDR3 DNA is TGTGCCAGCAGTTTAGAGGGGAGGATCGAGACCCAGTACTTC.